What follows is one T cell receptor (beta chain) and its context. Nominally healthy donors were sampled, though unrecorded immune exposures were likely. The CDR3 sequence is 15 residues long. Germline V lookup: CDR1 MNHEY, CDR2 SMNVEV (reference sequence). V was pared by 6 bases and J by 0 bases, with 8 bases of the junction left unmatched. The data were taken from a study of cytomegalovirus exposure and HLA in healthy donors. Study-level background: Unique TCRs numbering roughly 80 million, obtained from HLA-typed donors, made up an early data release.

The study ran its PCR with 60 Vbeta and 13 Jbeta primers. Libraries were prepared by immunoSEQ multiplex PCR; TCRdb keeps only in-frame clonotypes and omits some of them. The sample includes fewer than 200,000 clones, 75% to 90% of them seen just once. This TCR was recovered from a human donor in good health. The sequencing input was PBMCs. The chain carries TRBV27 and TRBJ2-7, with 7 positions matching TRBD1. CDR3 in DNA: TGTGCCAGCAGCCCAGGGACAGCAACCTCCTACGAGCAGTACTTC. This codes for CASSPGTATSYEQYF.